The 18 T cell receptor beta chains given below trace back to one sample, sequenced in a study of CD8 T cells in Susac syndrome. Reverse transcription of roughly 0.5 to 1 ug RNA was carried out with random hexamers. TCRdb ran MiXCR on the immunoSEQ multiplex PCR reads and lists one entry per CDR3 protein. The sample has about 240,000 distinct CDR3 sequences; around 96% are singletons. Sequenced material: CD4+ T cells from PBMCs. These receptors were taken from a human donor with Susac syndrome.

The J gene is TRBJ2-7, the V gene TRBV6-5, with 8 bases matching TRBD1. Germline-derived CDR1 and CDR2 are MNHEY and SVGAGI. V shed 2 bases, J shed 6 bases, and the junction held 9 bases outside the gene matches. The CDR3 runs 15 residues. The CDR3 DNA sequence: TGTGCCAGCAGTTACGTGGCAGGGGGCTCAGGCGAGCAGTACTTC. Encoded protein: CASSYVAGGSGEQYF.

The rearrangement uses TRBV6-5 and TRBJ2-3; 8 bases fit TRBD2. J lost 4 bases, V lost 0 bases, and 3 bases had no gene match. Germline CDR1 is MNHEY and CDR2 is SVGAGI. CDR3 length: 15 residues. CDR3 in DNA: TGTGCCAGCAGTTACTCAAGGCGGGAGGCAGATACGCAGTATTTT. Residues: CASSYSRREADTQYF.

V gene TRBV2 combines with J gene TRBJ1-5; D not certain. The CDR3 totals 15 residues. The germline CDR1 and CDR2 sequences are SNHLY and FYNNEI. Trimming took off 1 base at V and 1 base at J, with 8 bases between the two ends. DNA for the CDR3: TGTGCCAGCAGTGAAGGTGGTTCGAGCAATCAGCCCCAGCATTTT. Its translation: CASSEGGSSNQPQHF.

This clonotype was detected once. This chain links TRBV19 with TRBJ2-1; D call uncertain. This CDR3 has 14 residues. With 7 bases removed from V and 0 bases from J, the gap between germline ends came to 10 bases. The V gene's germline CDR1 is LNHDA and CDR2 SQIVND (reference sequence). The CDR3 here is CASTGSSSYNEQFF. CDR3 sequence (DNA): TGTGCCAGTACGGGCTCCAGCTCCTACAATGAGCAGTTCTTC.

The chain uses TRBV9 and TRBJ2-5; D remains ambiguous. V lost 1 base to trimming and J lost 4 bases, with 8 bases between them. Germline assignment: CDR1 SGDLS and CDR2 YYNGEE. The CDR3 sequence is 13 residues long. CDR3 in DNA: TGTGCCAGCAGCGTAAATGCTGGAGAGACCCAGTACTTC. Protein product: CASSVNAGETQYF.

The V gene is TRBV18, the J gene TRBJ1-1; the match to TRBD1 covers 7 bases. V trimming: 5 bases; J trimming: 4 bases; junction bases outside the gene matches: 7. The CDR3 totals 14 residues. CDR1 KGHSH and CDR2 LQKENI come from the germline V gene. The CDR3, as DNA: TGTGCCAGCTCAAACACAGGGGTCCGCACTGAAGCTTTCTTT. Translation gives CASSNTGVRTEAFF.

The gene calls are TRBV12-3 or TRBV12-4 and TRBJ2-3; tentative D call: TRBD1 (5 bases). The length of the CDR3 is 13 residues. The ends were cut back, 4 bases at V and 5 bases at J, with 10 bases in the middle. CDR3 sequence (DNA): TGTGCCAGCAGTTCCAGGGTAGTAGATACGCAGTATTTT. It translates to CASSSRVVDTQYF.

The chain couples TRBV29-1 to TRBJ2-7; 7 bases align to TRBD2. Looked up from germline, CDR1 is SQVTM and CDR2 is ANQGSEA. The CDR3 is 13 amino acids. CDR3 sequence: CSVRGAGVNEQYF. The CDR3 region has the DNA TGCAGTGTAAGGGGCGCGGGAGTTAACGAGCAGTACTTC.

The V and J genes are TRBV29-1 and TRBJ2-3; D is uncertain. The CDR3 loop spans 15 amino acids. V dropped 1 base and J dropped 5 bases, with 16 bases sitting between them. The germline V gene has CDR1 SQVTM and CDR2 ANQGSEA. CDR3 nucleotides: TGCAGCGTTGAAGTTAGTTCGGTCCCGAAAGATACGCAGTATTTT. Translating it yields CSVEVSSVPKDTQYF.

Comment on this clonotype: At one end the junction does not follow the germline gene, possibly because of a read error. The chain carries TRBV4-1 and TRBJ2-5; tentatively, D is TRBD1 or TRBD2 (5 bases each). The germline gives CDR1 MGHRA, CDR2 YSYEKL. The CDR3 length is 16 residues. The CDR3 is CASRGSRGNIQKTQYF. As DNA, the CDR3 is TGCGCCAGCAGGGGGAGTAGGGGAAACATCCAAAAGACCCAGTACTTC.

The chain employs TRBV29-1 and TRBJ1-2; D is perhaps TRBD1 (5 bases). V was cut by 4 bases and J by 6 bases, with 12 bases left in between. The CDR3 has 12 amino acids. Germline lookup yields CDR1 SQVTM and CDR2 ANQGSEA. Here the CDR3 DNA reads TGCAGCGTTGCCAGGCAGGGAAATGGCTACACCTTC. Amino acids: CSVARQGNGYTF.

The chain has TRBV20-1 and TRBJ1-2; 8 nucleotides align to TRBD1. The CDR3 has 14 amino acids. Germline loops: CDR1 DFQATT, CDR2 SNEGSKA (reference sequence). After removal of 6 bases from V and 2 bases from J, the junction contained 8 bases not matched to a gene. The CDR3 sequence is CSAPARTGNYGYTF. CDR3 sequence (DNA): TGCAGTGCACCAGCTAGGACAGGGAACTATGGCTACACCTTC.

This chain links TRBV28 with TRBJ2-7; a possible D gene is TRBD2 (6 bases). The V gene's germline CDR1 is MDHEN and CDR2 SYDVKM. The CDR3 covers 11 residues. With 8 bases removed from V and 4 bases from J, the gap between germline ends came to 9 bases. The DNA for the CDR3 is TGTGCCAGCGCCCGGGAGTACGAGCAGTACTTC. Translating it yields CASAREYEQYF.

J is TRBJ2-6 and V is TRBV15, with TRBD2 as a possible D gene (5 bases). V was trimmed by 5 bases and J by 2 bases, leaving 13 bases between them. CDR3 length: 16 residues. Germline-derived CDR1 and CDR2 are LNHNV and YYDKDF (reference sequence). The CDR3 bases are TGTGCCACCAGCGCGACTACCCTGCCTGGGGCCAACGTCCTGACTTTC. Protein product: CATSATTLPGANVLTF. Filled out from reference TRBV15 and TRBJ2-6, the complete variable domain reads DAMVIQNPRYQVTQFGKPVTLSCSQTLNHNVMYWYQQKSSQAPKLLFHYYDKDFNNEADTPDNFQSRRPNTSFCFLDIRSPGLGDTAMYLCATSATTLPGANVLTFGAGSRLTVL.

This clonotype was recorded once. The genes are TRBV20-1 and TRBJ2-7; TRBD2 is a possible D gene (6 bases). The CDR3 is 12 amino acids. Per germline, CDR1 DFQATT and CDR2 SNEGSKA (reference sequence). V dropped 1 base and J dropped 3 bases, with 7 bases sitting between them. The DNA of the CDR3 is TGCAGTGCTAGAGGAGCGGGCTACGAGCAGTACTTC. Translation: CSARGAGYEQYF.

CDR3 in DNA: TGTGCCAGCAGCCGCGACAGAGAAGCTTTCTTT. This codes for CASSRDREAFF. The rearrangement joins TRBV7-9 to TRBJ1-1; D might be TRBD1 (5 bases). Trimming cost V 5 bases and J 8 bases, with 9 bases left between them. The CDR3 totals 11 residues. Looked up from germline, CDR1 is SEHNR and CDR2 is FQNEAQ (reference sequence).

V usage is TRBV24-1 and J usage is TRBJ2-3; D may correspond to TRBD1 or TRBD2 (6 bases each). This CDR3 spans 15 amino acids. CDR1 and CDR2 (germline): KGHDR, SFDVKD. V was shortened by 9 bases and J by 6 bases, with 21 bases between the two germline ends. The CDR3 loop is CATAITGRDVDTQYF. The CDR3, as DNA: TGTGCCACCGCGATTACAGGGCGGGACGTTGATACGCAGTATTTT.

The chain couples TRBV7-2 to TRBJ1-1; tentatively, D is TRBD1 (5 bases). The CDR3 spans 13 residues. Germline lookup yields CDR1 SGHTA and CDR2 FQGNSA. Deletions cut 9 bases from V and 0 bases from J, with 11 bases between. The CDR3 loop reads CASGAGMNTEAFF. The CDR3 DNA reads as TGTGCCAGTGGGGCAGGGATGAACACTGAAGCTTTCTTT. Filled out from reference TRBV7-2 and TRBJ1-1, the complete variable domain reads GAGVSQSPSNKVTEKGKDVELRCDPISGHTALYWYRQSLGQGLEFLIYFQGNSAPDKSGLPSDRFSAERTGGSVSTLTIQRTQQEDSAVYLCASGAGMNTEAFFGQGTRLTVV.